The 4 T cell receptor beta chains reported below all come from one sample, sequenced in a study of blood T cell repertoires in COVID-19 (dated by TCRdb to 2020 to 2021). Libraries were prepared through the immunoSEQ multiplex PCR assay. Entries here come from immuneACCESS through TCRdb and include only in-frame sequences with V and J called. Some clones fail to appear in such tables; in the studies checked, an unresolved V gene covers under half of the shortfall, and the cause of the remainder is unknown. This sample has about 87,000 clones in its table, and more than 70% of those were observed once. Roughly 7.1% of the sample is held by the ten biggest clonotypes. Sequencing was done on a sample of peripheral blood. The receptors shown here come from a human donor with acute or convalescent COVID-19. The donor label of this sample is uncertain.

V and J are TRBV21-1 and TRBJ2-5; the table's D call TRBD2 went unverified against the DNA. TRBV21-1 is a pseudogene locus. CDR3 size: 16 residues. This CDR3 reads CASSNVGGAGQETQYF. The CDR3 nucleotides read TGTGCCAGCAGCAATGTGGGAGGGGCTGGCCAAGAGACCCAGTACTTC.

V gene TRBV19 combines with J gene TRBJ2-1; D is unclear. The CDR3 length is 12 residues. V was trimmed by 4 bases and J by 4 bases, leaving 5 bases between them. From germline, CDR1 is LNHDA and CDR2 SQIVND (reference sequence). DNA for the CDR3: TGTGCCAGTAGTACCCGGTACAATGAGCAGTTCTTC. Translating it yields CASSTRYNEQFF.

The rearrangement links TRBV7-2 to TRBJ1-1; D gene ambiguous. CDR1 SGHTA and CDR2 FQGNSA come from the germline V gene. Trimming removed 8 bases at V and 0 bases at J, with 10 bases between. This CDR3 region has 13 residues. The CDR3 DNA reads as TGTGCCAGCGGAGTCACCTTGAACACTGAAGCTTTCTTT. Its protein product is CASGVTLNTEAFF.

The CDR3 sequence is CASSVVGEGKFEQFF. In DNA form, the CDR3 reads TGTGCCAGCAGCGTAGTTGGGGAGGGGAAATTTGAGCAGTTCTTC. The chain employs TRBV9 and TRBJ2-1; 7 bases fit TRBD2. Trimming removed 0 bases from V and 9 bases from J; junction bases left unmatched: 9. Germline assignment: CDR1 SGDLS and CDR2 YYNGEE. The CDR3 is 15 amino acids.